This T cell receptor beta chain was found in a study of cytomegalovirus exposure and HLA in healthy donors. Both 60 Vbeta primers and 13 Jbeta primers went into the PCR. Assay used: immunoSEQ multiplex PCR; TCRdb lists only in-frame clones, some missing. The sample lists approximately 140,000 clones; roughly 75% were seen once. Study outcomes and limitations: Evidence from a later analysis indicated that most CMV-associated TCR beta chains looked HLA-restricted. In a later analysis, across HLA loci, associated TCR counts were highest for DRB1, lowest for HLA-C.

Per the germline V gene, CDR1 is MNHEY and CDR2 is SVGAGI. The J segment lost 3 bases and the V segment lost 2 bases, leaving 4 bases of the junction unmatched. The CDR3 length is 16 residues. As regards this clone: Its specificity is unknown.

The source of this sequence is a middle-aged man in good health and CMV-seronegative. The chain uses TRBV6-5 and TRBJ2-3, with 11 bases identical to TRBD1. Sequencing used PBMCs. The CDR3 spells CASSYRGQGGTDTQYF. Here the CDR3 DNA reads TGTGCCAGCAGTTACAGGGGACAGGGGGGTACAGATACGCAGTATTTT.